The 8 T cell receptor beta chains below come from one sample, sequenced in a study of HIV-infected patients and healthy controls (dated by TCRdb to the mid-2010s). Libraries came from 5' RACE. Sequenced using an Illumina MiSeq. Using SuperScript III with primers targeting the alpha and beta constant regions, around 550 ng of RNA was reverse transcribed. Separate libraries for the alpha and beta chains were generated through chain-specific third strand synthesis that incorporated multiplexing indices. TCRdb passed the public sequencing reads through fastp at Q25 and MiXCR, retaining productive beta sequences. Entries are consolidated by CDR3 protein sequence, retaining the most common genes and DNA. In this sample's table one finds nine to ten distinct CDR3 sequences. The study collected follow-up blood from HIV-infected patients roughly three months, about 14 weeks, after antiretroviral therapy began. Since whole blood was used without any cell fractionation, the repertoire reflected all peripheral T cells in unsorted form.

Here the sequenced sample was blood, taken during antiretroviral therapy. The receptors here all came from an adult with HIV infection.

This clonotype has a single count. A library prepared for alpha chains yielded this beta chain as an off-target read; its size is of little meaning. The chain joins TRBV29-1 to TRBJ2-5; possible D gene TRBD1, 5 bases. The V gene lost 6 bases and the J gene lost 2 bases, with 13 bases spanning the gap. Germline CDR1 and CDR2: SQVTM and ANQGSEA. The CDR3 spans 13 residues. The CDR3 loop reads CSVPETVQETQYF. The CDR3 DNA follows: TGCAGCGTCCCAGAGACAGTGCAAGAGACCCAGTACTTC.

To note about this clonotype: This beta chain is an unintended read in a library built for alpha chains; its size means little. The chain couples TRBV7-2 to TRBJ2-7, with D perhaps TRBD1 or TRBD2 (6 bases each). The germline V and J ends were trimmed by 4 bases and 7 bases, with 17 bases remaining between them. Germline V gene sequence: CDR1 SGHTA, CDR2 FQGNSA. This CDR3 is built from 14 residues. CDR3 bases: TGTGCCAGCAGCTCCGACTCGGGGGCGAGGGAGCAGTACTTC. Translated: CASSSDSGAREQYF.

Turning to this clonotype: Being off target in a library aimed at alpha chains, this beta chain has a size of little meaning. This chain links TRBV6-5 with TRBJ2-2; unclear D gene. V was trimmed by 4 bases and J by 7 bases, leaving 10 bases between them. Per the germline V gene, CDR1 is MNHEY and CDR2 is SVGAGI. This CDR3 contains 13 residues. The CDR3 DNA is TGTGCCAGCAGTTGGATAAAGGGCGGGGAGCTGTTTTTT. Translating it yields CASSWIKGGELFF.

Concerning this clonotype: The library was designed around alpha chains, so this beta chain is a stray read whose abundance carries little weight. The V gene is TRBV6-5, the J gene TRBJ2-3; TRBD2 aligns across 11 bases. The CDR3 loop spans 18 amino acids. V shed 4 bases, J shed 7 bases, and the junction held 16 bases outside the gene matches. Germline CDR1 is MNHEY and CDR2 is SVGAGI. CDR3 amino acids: CASSSLLAGATLGYTQYF. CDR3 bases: TGTGCCAGCAGTTCACTACTAGCGGGGGCAACCCTTGGGTATACGCAGTATTTT.

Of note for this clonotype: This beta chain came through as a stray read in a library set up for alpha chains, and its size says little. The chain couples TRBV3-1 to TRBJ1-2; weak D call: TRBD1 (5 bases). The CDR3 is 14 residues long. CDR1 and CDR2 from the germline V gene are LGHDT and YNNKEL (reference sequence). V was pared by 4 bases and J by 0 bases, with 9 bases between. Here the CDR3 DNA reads TGTGCCAGCAGCCTAGGGACGGCTAACTATGGCTACACCTTC. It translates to CASSLGTANYGYTF.

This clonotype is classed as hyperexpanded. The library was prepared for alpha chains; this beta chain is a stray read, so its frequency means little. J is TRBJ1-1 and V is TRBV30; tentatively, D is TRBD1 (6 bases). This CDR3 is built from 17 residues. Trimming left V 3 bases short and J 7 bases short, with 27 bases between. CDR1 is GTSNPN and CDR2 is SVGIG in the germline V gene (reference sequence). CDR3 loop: CAWSFWGGAQGGHEAFF. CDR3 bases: TGTGCCTGGAGCTTCTGGGGGGGGGCGCAGGGTGGGCATGAAGCTTTCTTT. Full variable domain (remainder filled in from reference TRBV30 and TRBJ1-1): SQTIHQWPATLVQPVGSPLSLECTVEGTSNPNLYWYRQAAGRGLQLLFYSVGIGQISSEVPQNLSASRPQDRQFILSSKKLLLSDSGFYLCAWSFWGGAQGGHEAFFGQGTRLTVV.

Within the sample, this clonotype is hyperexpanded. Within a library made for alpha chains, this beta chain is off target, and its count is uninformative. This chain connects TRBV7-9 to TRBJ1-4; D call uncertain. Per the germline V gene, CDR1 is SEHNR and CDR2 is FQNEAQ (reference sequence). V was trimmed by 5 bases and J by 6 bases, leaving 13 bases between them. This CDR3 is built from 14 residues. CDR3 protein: CASSLRREDEKLFF. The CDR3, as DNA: TGTGCCAGCAGCCTCAGGCGGGAGGATGAAAAACTGTTTTTT.

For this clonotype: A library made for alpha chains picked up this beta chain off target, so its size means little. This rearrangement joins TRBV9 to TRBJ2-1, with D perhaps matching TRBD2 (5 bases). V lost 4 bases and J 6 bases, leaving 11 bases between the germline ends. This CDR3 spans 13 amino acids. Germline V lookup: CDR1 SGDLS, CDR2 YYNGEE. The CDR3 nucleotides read TGTGCCAGCAGCCCGTCTACTAGCAATGAGCAGTTCTTC. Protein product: CASSPSTSNEQFF. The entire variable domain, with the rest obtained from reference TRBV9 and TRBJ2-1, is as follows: DSGVTQTPKHLITATGQRVTLRCSPRSGDLSVYWYQQSLDQGLQFLIQYYNGEERAKGNILERFSAQQFPDLHSELNLSSLELGDSALYFCASSPSTSNEQFFGPGTRLTVL.